Below are 29 T cell receptor beta chains sequenced from a single sample in a study of T cell repertoires in aging, cancer and after chemotherapy. TCR beta rearrangements were amplified from peripheral blood genomic DNA. Rearranged V-D-J TRB sequences were amplified with a mixed TRB-A/B primer pool. A single record per CDR3 protein comes from TCRdb applying MiXCR to the multiplex PCR reads. The sample shows approximately 6,100 distinct CDR3 sequences, 38% of them seen only once. The sequencing sample was made of blood. The receptors shown here come from a human donor with a blood cancer.

As regards this clonotype: One end of the junction varies from germline; a read error may be responsible. This chain uses TRBV5-6 with TRBJ2-6, with D maybe TRBD1 (6 bases). The CDR3 runs 15 residues. In germline, CDR1 is SGHDT, CDR2 YYEEEE. The CDR3: CASRTADPGANVLTF. The CDR3 DNA reads as TGCGCCAGCAGGACAGCCGATCCTGGGGCCAACGTCCTGACTTTC.

The chain employs TRBV5-1 and TRBJ2-2; possibly TRBD1 for D (5 bases). The CDR3 contains 13 residues. The V end lost 7 bases, the J end lost 1 base, and 8 bases lay between the germline ends. CDR1 and CDR2 from the germline V gene are SGHRS and YFSETQ. The CDR3 region has the DNA TGCGCCAGCTGCAGGGTGAACACCGGGGAGCTGTTTTTT. Its protein product is CASCRVNTGELFF.

In this sample, this clonotype turned up a few times. V usage is TRBV29-1 and J usage is TRBJ2-7, with D perhaps given as TRBD1 or TRBD2 (7 bases each). There are 14 residues in the CDR3. Trimming took off 8 bases at V and 0 bases at J, with 17 bases between the two ends. Germline CDR1 SQVTM, CDR2 ANQGSEA. The CDR3 sequence is CSSWEGTDSYEQYF. The CDR3 DNA follows: TGCAGCAGTTGGGAGGGGACAGACTCCTACGAGCAGTACTTC.

As for this clonotype: This sequence may be a read error, since a much larger clone differs from it by one base. The chain couples TRBV29-1 to TRBJ2-7; D possibly corresponds to TRBD2 (6 bases). The DNA matches TRBJ2-1 better at its end, which makes the J call doubtful. Germline CDR1 is SQVTM and CDR2 is ANQGSEA. CDR3 length: 12 residues. CDR3 sequence (DNA): TGCAGCGTTGCCGGGAGCTCCTACGAGCAGTTCTTC. This encodes CSVAGSSYEQFF.

The chain is built from TRBV4-3 and TRBJ1-1, with 12 bases lining up with TRBD1. The V gene end was trimmed by 7 bases and the J gene end by 4 bases; junction bases not matched to a gene: 7. The germline CDR1 and CDR2 sequences are LGHNA and YSLEER. The CDR3 has 15 residues. This CDR3 reads CASTGTGGSGTEAFF. CDR3 nucleotide sequence: TGCGCCAGCACCGGGACAGGGGGCTCGGGCACTGAAGCTTTCTTT.

CDR3: CASSGSGRWDEQFF. CDR3 DNA: TGTGCCAGCAGCGGTAGCGGGAGGTGGGATGAGCAGTTCTTC. This chain uses TRBV7-2 with TRBJ2-1, with TRBD2 identical over 10 bases. The germline gives CDR1 SGHTA, CDR2 FQGNSA. This CDR3 spans 14 amino acids. V trimming: 5 bases; J trimming: 8 bases; junction bases outside the gene matches: 6.

V gene TRBV19 combines with J gene TRBJ1-5, with no clear D. This CDR3 has 16 residues. V lost 4 bases and J 0 bases, leaving 13 bases between the germline ends. CDR1 is LNHDA, CDR2 SQIVND, per germline (reference sequence). CDR3 bases: TGTGCCAGTAGTACCCCTGCAGGCCTTAGCAATCAGCCCCAGCATTTT. Translated, it gives CASSTPAGLSNQPQHF.

This chain connects TRBV12-3 or TRBV12-4 to TRBJ1-4, with 7 bases matching TRBD1. This CDR3 comprises 15 residues. V lost 4 bases and J lost 7; bases outside the gene matches: 9. CDR3 sequence reads: CASSSSLQGSEKLFF. The CDR3 nucleotides are TGTGCCAGCAGTTCCTCTTTACAGGGGAGTGAAAAACTGTTTTTT.

This clonotype is judged medium-sized. This rearrangement joins TRBV11-1 to TRBJ2-1; D remains ambiguous. The CDR3 is made up of 15 amino acids. Germline loops: CDR1 SGHAT, CDR2 FQDESV (reference sequence). V was pared by 5 bases and J by 7 bases, with 18 bases between. DNA of the CDR3: TGTGCCAGCAGCGATAGCCCGGATCTTGTGAATGAGCAGTTCTTC. Translating it yields CASSDSPDLVNEQFF. Full variable domain (rest looked up from reference TRBV11-1 and TRBJ2-1): EAEVAQSPRYKITEKSQAVAFWCDPISGHATLYWYRQILGQGPELLVQFQDESVVDDSQLPKDRFSAERLKGVDSTLKIQPAELGDSAMYLCASSDSPDLVNEQFFGPGTRLTVL.

The chain employs TRBV19 and TRBJ1-5, with D tentatively TRBD1 (5 bases). V lost 6 bases and J 3 bases, leaving 15 bases between the germline ends. Germline CDR1 LNHDA, CDR2 SQIVND (reference sequence). This CDR3 has 15 residues. CDR3 in amino acids: CASRLSWGNNQPQHF. In DNA, the CDR3 is TGTGCCAGTAGACTCTCGTGGGGGAACAATCAGCCCCAGCATTTT.

The CDR3 region is CSAVNGDTQYF. The CDR3 DNA is TGCAGTGCCGTGAATGGAGATACGCAGTATTTT. The chain couples TRBV20-1 to TRBJ2-3, with unresolved D. Germline CDR1 reads DFQATT; CDR2 reads SNEGSKA (reference sequence). This CDR3 is built from 11 residues. V shed 6 bases and J shed 5 bases, with 9 bases lying between them.

The chain links TRBV20-1 to TRBJ1-6; a possible D gene is TRBD1 (5 bases). The CDR3 totals 14 residues. V was shortened by 5 bases and J by 5 bases, with 13 bases between the two germline ends. The germline gives CDR1 DFQATT, CDR2 SNEGSKA (reference sequence). CDR3 DNA sequence: TGCAGTGCTGACCCGGGACGGAATAATTCACCCCTCCACTTT. Its protein is CSADPGRNNSPLHF.

This rearrangement joins TRBV19 to TRBJ1-5; TRBD1 matches at 7 bases. V dropped 4 bases and J dropped 0; count of bases not matched to a gene: 12. Germline loops: CDR1 LNHDA, CDR2 SQIVND (reference sequence). The CDR3 length is 18 residues. CDR3 nucleotide sequence: TGTGCCAGTAGTAGACCCCGGGACAGACCTAATAGCAATCAGCCCCAGCATTTT. It codes for CASSRPRDRPNSNQPQHF.

This sequence joins TRBV19 and TRBJ2-2; tentative D call: TRBD1 (5 bases). This CDR3 comprises 14 residues. Germline loops: CDR1 LNHDA, CDR2 SQIVND (reference sequence). Trimming took off 0 bases at V and 4 bases at J, with 6 bases between the two ends. CDR3 sequence: CASSIDQGTGELFF. DNA for the CDR3: TGTGCCAGTAGTATAGACCAGGGCACCGGGGAGCTGTTTTTT. Combining the CDR3 with reference TRBV19 and TRBJ2-2 gives the whole variable domain DGGITQSPKYLFRKEGQNVTLSCEQNLNHDAMYWYRQDPGQGLRLIYYSQIVNDFQKGDIAEGYSVSREKKESFPLTVTSAQKNPTAFYLCASSIDQGTGELFFGEGSRLTVL.

The chain employs TRBV20-1 and TRBJ2-7; TRBD2 agrees at 7 bases. The trim removed 1 base at V and 5 bases at J, leaving 8 bases unmatched. The CDR3 has 14 amino acids. Germline V gene data show CDR1 as DFQATT and CDR2 as SNEGSKA (reference sequence). CDR3 loop: CSARGETSLDEQYF. The CDR3 bases are TGCAGTGCTAGAGGAGAGACTAGCCTCGACGAGCAGTACTTC.

The chain recombines TRBV11-1 with TRBJ1-1; 8 bases are shared with TRBD1. This CDR3 region has 17 residues. CDR1 and CDR2 (germline): SGHAT, FQDESV (reference sequence). Losses at the gene ends were 8 bases for V and 1 base for J; bases not matched to a gene: 15. Here the CDR3 DNA reads TGTGCCAGCGGCTCACGGACAGGGTGGGGTTGGAACACTGAAGCTTTCTTT. Protein product: CASGSRTGWGWNTEAFF.

In its sample, this clonotype was seen a few times. The chain has TRBV19 and TRBJ2-7; 12 nucleotides agree with TRBD2. Per the germline V gene, CDR1 is LNHDA and CDR2 is SQIVND (reference sequence). This CDR3 has 16 amino acids. J gave up 3 bases and V 6 bases, and 9 bases lay outside the gene matches. In nucleotides, the CDR3 is TGTGCCAGTAGCGGAACTAGCGGGAGGTCTTACTACGAGCAGTACTTC. It translates to CASSGTSGRSYYEQYF.

The V gene is TRBV19, the J gene TRBJ2-6; 7 nucleotides match TRBD1. This CDR3 is built from 14 residues. Germline V gene data show CDR1 as LNHDA and CDR2 as SQIVND (reference sequence). V gave up 8 bases and J gave up 4 bases; unmatched junction bases: 5. CDR3 sequence (DNA): TGTGCCAGTCAGACAGGGATCGGGGCCAACGTCCTGACTTTC. Translated: CASQTGIGANVLTF.

Within the sample, this clonotype is medium-sized (0.01 to 0.1%). The rearrangement links TRBV6-5 to TRBJ2-5, with 8 bases aligning to TRBD1. With V trimmed by 2 bases and J by 2 bases, 4 bases remained unmatched. In germline, CDR1 is MNHEY, CDR2 SVGAGI. This CDR3 is 15 amino acids long. The DNA for the CDR3 is TGTGCCAGCAGTTACCCCAGGGGGCCTCAAGAGACCCAGTACTTC. This sequence encodes CASSYPRGPQETQYF.

The chain recombines TRBV12-5 with TRBJ2-1, with 9 bases matching TRBD2. Germline V gene lookup returns CDR1 LGHNT and CDR2 FRNRAP. The CDR3 totals 19 residues. Trimming at V came to 0 bases and at J to 0 bases, leaving 9 bases not matched to a gene. Here the CDR3 reads CASGLVWREGPDSYNEQFF. CDR3 DNA: TGTGCTAGTGGTTTGGTGTGGCGGGAGGGCCCCGACTCCTACAATGAGCAGTTCTTC.

This clonotype was recorded a few times. This sequence joins TRBV6-4 and TRBJ2-3; D is perhaps TRBD2 (5 bases). This CDR3 is built from 13 residues. Trimming left V 5 bases short and J 6 bases short, with 12 bases between. Germline lookup yields CDR1 MRHNA and CDR2 SNTAGT. The CDR3 bases are TGTGCCAGCAGTAGCGGCGAATGGGATACGCAGTATTTT. This sequence encodes CASSSGEWDTQYF.

In this sample, this clonotype is medium-sized. The rearrangement links TRBV29-1 to TRBJ1-2, with TRBD1 as a possible D gene (6 bases). The CDR3 runs 11 residues. The V gene's germline CDR1 is SQVTM and CDR2 ANQGSEA. V lost 6 bases and J 8 bases, leaving 13 bases between the germline ends. CDR3 coding DNA: TGCAGCGTCCACAGGGAAAGCGGCTACACCTTC. This encodes CSVHRESGYTF.

This clonotype has only a few counts. In DNA form, the CDR3 reads TGTGCCAGTAGGCAACTAGCGGGAGATTTAGAGCAGTACTTC. Translated: CASRQLAGDLEQYF. The rearrangement uses TRBV19 and TRBJ2-7, with 11 positions matching TRBD2. This CDR3 spans 14 amino acids. V lost 6 bases, J lost 7 bases, and 8 bases stayed unmatched. Germline V CDR1 and CDR2: LNHDA, SQIVND (reference sequence).

The chain couples TRBV20-1 to TRBJ1-5; D uncertain. Germline CDR1 DFQATT, CDR2 SNEGSKA (reference sequence). Trimming stripped 6 bases from V and 9 bases from J, with 18 bases between. The CDR3 extends over 13 amino acids. CDR3 region: CSAAGSGESPQHF. The CDR3 DNA is TGCAGTGCCGCGGGCAGTGGCGAATCGCCCCAGCATTTT.

V and J are TRBV27 and TRBJ1-2; D might be TRBD1 (5 bases). The germline V gene encodes CDR1 MNHEY and CDR2 SMNVEV (reference sequence). Trimming shortened V by 5 bases and J by 0 bases, and 13 bases separated the two germline ends. The CDR3 has 15 amino acids. The CDR3 DNA is TGTGCCAGCAGTCCTGAGGGGTCGTCTAACTATGGCTACACCTTC. Protein: CASSPEGSSNYGYTF.

Details on this clonotype: The CDR3 carries no conserved terminal phenylalanine or tryptophan, so it likely arises from a read error. The chain couples TRBV20-1 to TRBJ2-1; D unclear. Germline V lookup: CDR1 DFQATT, CDR2 SNEGSKA (reference sequence). Trimming took off 3 bases at V and 4 bases at J, with 4 bases between the two ends. There are 11 residues in the CDR3. CDR3 nucleotides: TGCAGTGCTAGTGCGTACAATGAGCAGTTCCTC. Amino acid sequence: CSASAYNEQFL.

The chain has TRBV7-6 and TRBJ2-5; 14 bases map to TRBD2. V lost 3 bases and J lost 5; bases outside the gene matches: 5. The CDR3 spans 16 residues. CDR1 and CDR2 (germline): SGHVS, FNYEAQ. The DNA of the CDR3 is TGTGCCAGCAGCTTCGGGACTAGCGGGAGTACTGAGACCCAGTACTTC. As protein: CASSFGTSGSTETQYF.

The chain is built from TRBV27 and TRBJ2-7; 8 bases match TRBD1. The germline V gene encodes CDR1 MNHEY and CDR2 SMNVEV (reference sequence). This CDR3 has 16 residues. The trim removed 2 bases at V and 0 bases at J, leaving 6 bases unmatched. The CDR3 region has the DNA TGTGCCAGCAGTTTAGGGGCAGGGGGCGTCTCCTACGAGCAGTACTTC. This sequence encodes CASSLGAGGVSYEQYF.

The chain uses TRBV20-1 and TRBJ2-7; 7 nucleotides match TRBD2. The germline CDR1 and CDR2 sequences are DFQATT and SNEGSKA (reference sequence). J lost 3 bases, V lost 1 base, and 9 bases had no gene match. This CDR3 contains 15 residues. The CDR3 sequence is CSARVGGGPYYEQYF. The DNA for the CDR3 is TGCAGTGCTAGAGTGGGGGGAGGGCCATACTACGAGCAGTACTTC.